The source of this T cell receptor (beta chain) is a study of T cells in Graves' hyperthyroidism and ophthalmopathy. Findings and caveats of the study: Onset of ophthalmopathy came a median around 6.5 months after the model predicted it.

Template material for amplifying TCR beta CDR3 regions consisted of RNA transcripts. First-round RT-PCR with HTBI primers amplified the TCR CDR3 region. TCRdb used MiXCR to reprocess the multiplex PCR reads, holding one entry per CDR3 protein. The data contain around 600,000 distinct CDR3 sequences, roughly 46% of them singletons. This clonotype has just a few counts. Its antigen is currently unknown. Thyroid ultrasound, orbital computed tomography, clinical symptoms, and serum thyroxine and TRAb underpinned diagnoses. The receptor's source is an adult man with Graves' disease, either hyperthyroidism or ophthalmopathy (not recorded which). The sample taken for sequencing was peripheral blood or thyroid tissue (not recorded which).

CDR3 sequence: CASSQGGHYYGYTF. The CDR3 DNA is TGTGCCAGCAGCCAAGGAGGACATTACTATGGCTACACCTTC. The rearrangement links TRBV14 to TRBJ1-2, with TRBD1 as a possible D gene (5 bases). Germline V gene data show CDR1 as SGHDN and CDR2 as FVKESK. The CDR3 spans 14 residues. The V gene lost 1 base and the J gene lost 3 bases, with 9 bases spanning the gap.